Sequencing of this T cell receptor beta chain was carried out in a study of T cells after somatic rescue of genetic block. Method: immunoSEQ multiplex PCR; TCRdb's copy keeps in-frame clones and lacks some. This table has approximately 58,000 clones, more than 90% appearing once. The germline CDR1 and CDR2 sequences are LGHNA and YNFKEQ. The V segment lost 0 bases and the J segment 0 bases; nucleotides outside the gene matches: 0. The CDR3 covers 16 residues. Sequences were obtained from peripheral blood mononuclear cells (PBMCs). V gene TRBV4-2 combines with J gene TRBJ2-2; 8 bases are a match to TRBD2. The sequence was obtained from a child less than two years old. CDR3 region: CASSQEAGANTGELFF. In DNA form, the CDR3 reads TGTGCCAGCAGCCAAGAAGCGGGGGCGAACACCGGGGAGCTGTTTTTT.